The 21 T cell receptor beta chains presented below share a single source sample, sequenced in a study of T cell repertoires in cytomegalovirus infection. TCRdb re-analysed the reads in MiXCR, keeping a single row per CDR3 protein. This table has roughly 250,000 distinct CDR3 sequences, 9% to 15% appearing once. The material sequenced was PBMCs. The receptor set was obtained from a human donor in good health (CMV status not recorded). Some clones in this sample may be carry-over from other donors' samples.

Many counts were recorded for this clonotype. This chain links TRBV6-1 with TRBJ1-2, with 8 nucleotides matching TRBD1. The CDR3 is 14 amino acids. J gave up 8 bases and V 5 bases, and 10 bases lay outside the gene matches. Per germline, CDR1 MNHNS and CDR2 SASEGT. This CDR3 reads CASSLSDRASGYTF. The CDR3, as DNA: TGTGCCAGCAGTCTTTCGGACAGGGCCTCGGGCTACACCTTC.

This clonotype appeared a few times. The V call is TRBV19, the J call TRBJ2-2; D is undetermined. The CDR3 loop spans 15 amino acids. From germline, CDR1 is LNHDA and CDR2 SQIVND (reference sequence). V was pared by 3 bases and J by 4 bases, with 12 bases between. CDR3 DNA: TGTGCCAGTAGTATGGTGGGCGGATTCACCGGGGAGCTGTTTTTT. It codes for CASSMVGGFTGELFF.

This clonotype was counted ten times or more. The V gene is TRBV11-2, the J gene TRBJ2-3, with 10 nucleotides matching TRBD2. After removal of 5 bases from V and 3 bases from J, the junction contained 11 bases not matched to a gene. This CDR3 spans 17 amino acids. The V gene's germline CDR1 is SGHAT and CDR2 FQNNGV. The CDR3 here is CASSGYDSGRATDTQYF. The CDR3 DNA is TGTGCCAGCAGCGGTTACGACAGCGGGAGGGCGACAGATACGCAGTATTTT.

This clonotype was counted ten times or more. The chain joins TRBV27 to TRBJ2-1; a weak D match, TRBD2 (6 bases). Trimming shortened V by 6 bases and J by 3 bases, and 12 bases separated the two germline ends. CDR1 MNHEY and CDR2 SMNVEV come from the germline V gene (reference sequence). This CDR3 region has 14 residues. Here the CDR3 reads CASRRTTDYNEQFF. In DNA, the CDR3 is TGTGCCAGCAGACGGACTACCGACTACAATGAGCAGTTCTTC.

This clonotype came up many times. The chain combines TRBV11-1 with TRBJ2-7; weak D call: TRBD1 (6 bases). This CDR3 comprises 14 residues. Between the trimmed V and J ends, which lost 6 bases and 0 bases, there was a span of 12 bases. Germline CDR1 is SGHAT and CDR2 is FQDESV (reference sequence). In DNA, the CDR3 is TGTGCCAGCAGTTTTGACAGGCACTCCTACGAGCAGTACTTC. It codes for CASSFDRHSYEQYF.

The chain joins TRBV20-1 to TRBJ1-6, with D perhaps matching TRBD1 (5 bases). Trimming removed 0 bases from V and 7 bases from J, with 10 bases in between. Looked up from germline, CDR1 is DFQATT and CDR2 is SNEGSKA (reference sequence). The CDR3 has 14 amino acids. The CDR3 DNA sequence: TGCAGTGCTAGAGACTCCGGGACGAATTCACCCCTCCACTTT. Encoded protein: CSARDSGTNSPLHF.

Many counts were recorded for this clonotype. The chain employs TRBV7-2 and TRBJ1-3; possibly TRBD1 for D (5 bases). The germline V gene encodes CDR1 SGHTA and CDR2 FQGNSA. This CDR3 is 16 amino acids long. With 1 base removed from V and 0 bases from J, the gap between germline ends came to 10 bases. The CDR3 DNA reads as TGTGCCAGCAGCTTAGGTGGGGCTGACTCTGGAAACACCATATATTTT. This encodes CASSLGGADSGNTIYF.

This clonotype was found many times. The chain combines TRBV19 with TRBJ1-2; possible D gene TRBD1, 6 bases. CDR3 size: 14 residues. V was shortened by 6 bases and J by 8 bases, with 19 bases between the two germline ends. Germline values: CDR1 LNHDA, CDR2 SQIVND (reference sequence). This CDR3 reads CASRRRQAADGYTF. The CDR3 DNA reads TGTGCCAGTAGGCGTAGACAGGCCGCGGACGGCTACACCTTC.

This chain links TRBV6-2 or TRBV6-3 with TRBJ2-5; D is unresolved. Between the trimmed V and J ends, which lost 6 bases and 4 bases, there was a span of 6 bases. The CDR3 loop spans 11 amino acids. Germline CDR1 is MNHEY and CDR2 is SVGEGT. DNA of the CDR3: TGTGCCAGCAGACTCGGAGAGACCCAGTACTTC. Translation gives CASRLGETQYF.

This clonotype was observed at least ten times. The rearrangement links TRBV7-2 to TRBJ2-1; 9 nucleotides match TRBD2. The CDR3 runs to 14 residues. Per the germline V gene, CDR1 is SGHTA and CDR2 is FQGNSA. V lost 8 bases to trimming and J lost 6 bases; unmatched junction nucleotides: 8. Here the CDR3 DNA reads TGTGCCAGCCACCAGCGAGCGGGGGGCAATGAGCAGTTCTTC. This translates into CASHQRAGGNEQFF.

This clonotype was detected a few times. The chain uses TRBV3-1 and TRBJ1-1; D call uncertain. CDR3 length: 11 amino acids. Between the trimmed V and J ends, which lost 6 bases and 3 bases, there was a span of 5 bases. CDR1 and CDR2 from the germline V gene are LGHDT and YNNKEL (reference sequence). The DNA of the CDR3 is TGTGCCAGCAGTCGGTACACTGAAGCTTTCTTT. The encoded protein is CASSRYTEAFF.

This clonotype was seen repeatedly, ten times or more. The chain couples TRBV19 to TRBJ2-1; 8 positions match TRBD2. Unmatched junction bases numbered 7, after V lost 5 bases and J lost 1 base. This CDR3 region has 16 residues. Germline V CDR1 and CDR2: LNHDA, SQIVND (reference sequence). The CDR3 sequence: CASSVAGGLSYNEQFF. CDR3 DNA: TGTGCCAGTAGTGTGGCGGGAGGCCTTTCCTACAATGAGCAGTTCTTC.

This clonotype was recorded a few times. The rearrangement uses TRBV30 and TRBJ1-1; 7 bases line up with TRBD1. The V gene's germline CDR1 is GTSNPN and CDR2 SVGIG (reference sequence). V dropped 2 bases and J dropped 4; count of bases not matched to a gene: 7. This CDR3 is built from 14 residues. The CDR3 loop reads CAWSHRGLSTEAFF. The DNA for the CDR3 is TGTGCCTGGAGTCACAGGGGTTTGAGCACTGAAGCTTTCTTT.

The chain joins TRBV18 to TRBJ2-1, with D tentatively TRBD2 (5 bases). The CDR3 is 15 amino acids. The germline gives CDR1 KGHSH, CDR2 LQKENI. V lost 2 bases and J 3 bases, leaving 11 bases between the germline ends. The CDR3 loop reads CASSPIPGSYNEQFF. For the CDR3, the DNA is TGTGCCAGCTCACCAATACCGGGAAGCTACAATGAGCAGTTCTTC.

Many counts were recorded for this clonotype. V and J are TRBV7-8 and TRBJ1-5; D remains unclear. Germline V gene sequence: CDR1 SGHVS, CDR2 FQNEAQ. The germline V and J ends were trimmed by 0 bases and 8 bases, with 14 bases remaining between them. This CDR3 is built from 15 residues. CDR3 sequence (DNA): TGTGCCAGCAGCTTAGCTTCAGCCGGGAGGGAGCCCCAGCATTTT. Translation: CASSLASAGREPQHF.

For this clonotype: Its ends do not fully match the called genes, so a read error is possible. CDR3 nucleotides: TGTGCCAGCAGAAGACTAGCGGGACTCCACAATGGGCAGTTCTTC. Protein sequence: CASRRLAGLHNGQFF. The V call is TRBV12-3 or TRBV12-4, the J call TRBJ2-1; 11 nucleotides agree with TRBD2. CDR3 length: 15 amino acids.

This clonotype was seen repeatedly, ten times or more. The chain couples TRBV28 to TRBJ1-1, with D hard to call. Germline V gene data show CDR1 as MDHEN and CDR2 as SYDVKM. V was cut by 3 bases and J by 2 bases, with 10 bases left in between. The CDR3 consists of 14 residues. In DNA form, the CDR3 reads TGTGCCAGCAGTTTTGTGGACGGAAACACTGAAGCTTTCTTT. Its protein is CASSFVDGNTEAFF.

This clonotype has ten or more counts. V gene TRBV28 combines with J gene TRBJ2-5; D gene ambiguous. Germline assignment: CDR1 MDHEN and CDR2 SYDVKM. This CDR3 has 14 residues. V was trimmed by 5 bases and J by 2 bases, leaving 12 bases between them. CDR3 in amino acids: CASSPRLIQETQYF. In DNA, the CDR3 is TGTGCCAGCAGTCCACGACTGATACAAGAGACCCAGTACTTC.

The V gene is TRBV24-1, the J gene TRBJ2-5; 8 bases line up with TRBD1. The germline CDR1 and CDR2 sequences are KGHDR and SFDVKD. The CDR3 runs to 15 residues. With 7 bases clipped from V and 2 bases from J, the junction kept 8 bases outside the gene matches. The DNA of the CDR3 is TGTGCCACCAGCGCCTTTACAGGGGGACAAGAGACCCAGTACTTC. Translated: CATSAFTGGQETQYF.

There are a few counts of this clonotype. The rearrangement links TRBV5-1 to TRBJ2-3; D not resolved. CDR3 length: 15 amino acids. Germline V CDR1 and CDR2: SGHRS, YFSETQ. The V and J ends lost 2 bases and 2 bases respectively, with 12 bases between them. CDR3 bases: TGCGCCAGCAGCTTAGAACACCCTTCCACAGATACGCAGTATTTT. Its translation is CASSLEHPSTDTQYF.

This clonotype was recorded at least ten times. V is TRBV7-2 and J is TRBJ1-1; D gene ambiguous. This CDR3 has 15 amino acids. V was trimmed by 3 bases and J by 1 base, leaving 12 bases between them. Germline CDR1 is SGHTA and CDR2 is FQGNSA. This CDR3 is CASSFPETANTEAFF. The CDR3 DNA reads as TGTGCCAGCAGCTTCCCCGAGACGGCGAACACTGAAGCTTTCTTT.